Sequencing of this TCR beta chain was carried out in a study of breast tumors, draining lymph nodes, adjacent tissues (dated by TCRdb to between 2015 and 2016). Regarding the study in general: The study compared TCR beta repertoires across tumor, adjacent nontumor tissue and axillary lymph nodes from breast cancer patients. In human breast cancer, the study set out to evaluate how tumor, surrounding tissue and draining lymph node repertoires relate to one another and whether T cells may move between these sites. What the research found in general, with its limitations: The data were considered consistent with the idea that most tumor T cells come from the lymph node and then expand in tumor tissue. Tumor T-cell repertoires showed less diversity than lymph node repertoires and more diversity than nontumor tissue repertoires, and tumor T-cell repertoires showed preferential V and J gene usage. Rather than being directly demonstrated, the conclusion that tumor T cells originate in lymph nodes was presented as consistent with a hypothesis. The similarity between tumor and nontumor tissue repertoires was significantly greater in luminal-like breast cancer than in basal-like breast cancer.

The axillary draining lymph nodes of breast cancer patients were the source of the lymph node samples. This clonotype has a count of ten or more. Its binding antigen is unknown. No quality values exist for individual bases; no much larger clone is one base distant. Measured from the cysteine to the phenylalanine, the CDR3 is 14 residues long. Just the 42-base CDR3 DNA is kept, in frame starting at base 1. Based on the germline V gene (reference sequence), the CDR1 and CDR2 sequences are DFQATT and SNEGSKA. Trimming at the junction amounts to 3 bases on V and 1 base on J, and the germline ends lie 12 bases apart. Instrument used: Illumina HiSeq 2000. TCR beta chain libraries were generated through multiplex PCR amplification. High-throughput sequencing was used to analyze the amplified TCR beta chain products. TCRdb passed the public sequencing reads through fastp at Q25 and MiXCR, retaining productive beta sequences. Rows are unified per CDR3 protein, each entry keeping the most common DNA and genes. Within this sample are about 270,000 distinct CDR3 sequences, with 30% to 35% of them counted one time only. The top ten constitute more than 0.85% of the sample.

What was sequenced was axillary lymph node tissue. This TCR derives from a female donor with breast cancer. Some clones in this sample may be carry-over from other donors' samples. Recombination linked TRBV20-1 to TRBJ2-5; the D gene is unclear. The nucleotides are TGCAGTGCTAGTTTGCGGATCCCCCAAGAGACCCAGTACTTC. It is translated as CSASLRIPQETQYF.